This T cell receptor beta chain was obtained from a study of T-cell reconstitution after alpha-beta-depleted transplantation in children. Preparation of the TCRbeta library was carried out with unique molecular identifiers. One entry per CDR3 protein, called by TCRdb with MiXCR from the PCR reads. The sample lists almost 500,000 distinct CDR3 sequences; about an eighth were seen once. The germline CDR1 and CDR2 sequences are SGHRS and YFSETQ. The CDR3 extends over 16 amino acids. Trimming took 1 base from V and 7 from J, leaving 20 bases between them. The sample in question was PBMCs from the stem cell graft donor, obtained from the stem cell graft. V usage is TRBV5-1 and J usage is TRBJ1-1, with D perhaps TRBD1 (6 bases). The sequence came from a human donor who donated a stem cell graft to a child with combined immunodeficiency. The CDR3 is CASSLRGSRYWVEAFF. The DNA of the CDR3 is TGCGCCAGCAGCTTGAGGGGGTCCAGATACTGGGTTGAAGCTTTCTTT.